A selection of T cell receptor beta chains follows, all from one sample in a study of blood T cell repertoires in COVID-19. Repertoires were generated with immunoSEQ multiplex PCR, while TCRdb's copy carries only in-frame clones and drops some. Of about 220,000 clones listed, about 86% are singletons. Specimen: peripheral blood. These receptors were obtained from a woman between 25 and 40 years old who had recovered from COVID-19. CDR3s include the opening cysteine and the closing phenylalanine or tryptophan. A D gene is named only where the DNA matches it firmly. Some rows mark clone size as missing; the rest say once, few, many or name a class of expanded clone.

clone_size d_call j_call v_call cdr3_aa cdr3_nt
NA NA TRBJ1-4 TRBV7-9 CASSRQGRVWEKLFF TGTGCCAGCAGCCGCCAAGGCAGGGTGTGGGAAAAACTGTTTTTT
NA TRBD2 TRBJ2-1 TRBV4-1 CASSFLSGGAGNEQFF TGCGCCAGCAGCTTCCTAAGCGGGGGGGCCGGGAATGAGCAGTTCTTC
NA NA TRBJ1-1 TRBV6-1 CASSEFRENTEAFF TGTGCCAGCAGTGAATTTCGAGAAAACACTGAAGCTTTCTTT
NA NA TRBJ2-3 TRBV9 CASSVGLQATDTQYF TGTGCCAGCAGCGTAGGGCTGCAGGCCACAGATACGCAGTATTTT
NA NA TRBJ1-2 TRBV12-5 CASGFPGVGGYTF TGTGCTAGTGGTTTCCCAGGGGTCGGTGGCTACACCTTC
NA NA TRBJ2-3 TRBV19 CASSLLGKGEGTDTQYF TGTGCCAGTAGCCTCCTTGGGAAAGGGGAGGGCACAGATACGCAGTATTTT
NA TRBD1 TRBJ2-7 TRBV19 CASSIGGTGRQYF TGTGCCAGTAGTATCGGAGGGACAGGAAGGCAGTACTTC
NA NA TRBJ2-2 TRBV12-1 CASSFVGPFPGVLHFTGELFF TGTGCCAGCAGCTTTGTCGGCCCATTTCCGGGGGTTCTACATTTCACCGGGGAGCTGTTTTTT
once NA TRBJ1-4 TRBV2 CASSVGRTNEKLFF TGTGCCAGCAGCGTGGGGCGAACTAATGAAAAACTGTTTTTT
once TRBD1 TRBJ2-1 TRBV24-1 CATSARGTGFYNEQFF TGTGCCACCAGTGCCCGAGGGACAGGGTTCTACAATGAGCAGTTCTTC
few NA TRBJ1-2 TRBV27 CASSPTGGRNYGYTF TGTGCCAGCAGTCCCACTGGGGGCAGAAACTATGGCTACACCTTC
NA TRBD2 TRBJ2-3 TRBV4-1 CASSQDQRGGRDTQYF TGCGCCAGCAGCCAAGATCAACGCGGGGGAAGAGATACGCAGTATTTT
NA NA TRBJ2-3 TRBV7-9 CASSLAVPGTDTQYF TGTGCCAGCAGCTTAGCGGTGCCGGGCACAGATACGCAGTATTTT
NA NA TRBJ2-5 TRBV19 CASSIGGSSYQETQYF TGTGCCAGTAGTATAGGGGGCAGCTCGTACCAAGAGACCCAGTACTTC
NA NA TRBJ1-2 TRBV29-1 CSVGNPQGYGYTF TGCAGCGTTGGGAATCCACAGGGCTATGGCTACACCTTC
NA TRBD1 TRBJ2-7 TRBV5-1 CASRRTGRTYEQYF TGCGCCAGCAGGAGGACAGGGCGGACCTACGAGCAGTACTTC
NA NA TRBJ1-3 TRBV7-6 CASSLGGTGNTIYF TGTGCCAGCAGCTTAGGAGGGACTGGAAACACCATATATTTT
NA NA TRBJ2-7 TRBV27 CASSLGGAAPVSYEQYF TGTGCCAGCAGTTTAGGCGGGGCAGCCCCAGTCTCCTACGAGCAGTACTTC
few NA TRBJ1-4 TRBV7-9 CASSFEGATNEKLFF TGTGCCAGCAGCTTCGAGGGGGCAACTAATGAAAAACTGTTTTTT
NA NA TRBJ1-1 TRBV19 CASIPTGGTEAFF TGTGCCAGTATCCCGACGGGAGGCACTGAAGCTTTCTTT
NA NA TRBJ2-7 TRBV4-2 CASSQDFHRGSYEQYF TGTGCCAGCAGCCAAGATTTTCATCGGGGCTCCTACGAGCAGTACTTC
NA NA TRBJ2-7 TRBV20-1 CSASDRRSYEQYF TGCAGTGCTAGTGACAGGAGGTCATACGAGCAGTACTTC
NA TRBD2 TRBJ2-2 TRBV7-7 CASSPNGGTRGTGELFF TGTGCCAGCAGCCCCAACGGGGGGACCCGGGGGACCGGGGAGCTGTTTTTT
NA NA TRBJ2-1 TRBV28 CASISRGYNEQFF TGTGCCAGCATAAGCAGGGGATACAATGAGCAGTTCTTC
NA NA TRBJ2-1 TRBV20-1 CSASIDWDNEQFF TGCAGTGCTAGTATCGACTGGGACAATGAGCAGTTCTTC
NA TRBD1 TRBJ1-1 TRBV2 CASSPGGNTEAFF TGTGCCAGCAGCCCAGGGGGCAACACTGAAGCTTTCTTT
once TRBD1 TRBJ2-2 TRBV5-1 CASSLTRQGQGTGELFF TGCGCCAGCAGCTTGACCCGACAGGGGCAGGGCACCGGGGAGCTGTTTTTT
NA NA TRBJ2-7 TRBV10-3 CAISDSGKTYEQYF TGTGCCATCAGTGATTCAGGAAAAACCTACGAGCAGTACTTC
NA TRBD1 TRBJ1-2 TRBV9 CASSAGALAPGQGYGYTF TGTGCCAGCAGCGCCGGAGCTTTAGCCCCGGGACAGGGCTATGGCTACACCTTC
NA TRBD1 TRBJ1-2 TRBV6-5 CASSYTGTGIYGYTF TGTGCCAGCAGTTACACCGGGACAGGGATTTATGGCTACACCTTC
NA NA TRBJ2-2 TRBV4-2 CASSPNTGELFF TGTGCCAGCAGCCCTAACACCGGGGAGCTGTTTTTT
NA NA TRBJ1-2 TRBV6-5 CASSYSGQGGYTF TGTGCCAGCAGTTACTCAGGTCAGGGTGGCTACACCTTC
NA NA TRBJ2-1 TRBV4-2 CASSQDNRNTHNEQFF TGTGCCAGCAGCCAAGATAATCGTAACACCCACAATGAGCAGTTCTTC
NA NA TRBJ2-3 TRBV12-3/TRBV12-4 CASSFSIADTQYF TGTGCCAGCAGTTTTTCAATAGCAGATACGCAGTATTTT
NA TRBD1 TRBJ2-7 TRBV10-1 CASSPGQGATHGEQYF TGCGCCAGCAGTCCAGGACAGGGGGCGACCCACGGCGAGCAGTACTTC
many NA TRBJ1-2 TRBV7-9 CASGPNGQPNYGYTF TGTGCCAGCGGCCCAAACGGACAGCCTAACTATGGCTACACCTTC
once NA TRBJ2-7 TRBV5-6 CASSLQGGTYEQYF TGTGCCAGCAGCTTGCAGGGGGGAACCTACGAGCAGTACTTC
few NA TRBJ1-5 TRBV7-2 CASSLGPRLQGSQPQHF TGTGCCAGCAGCTTAGGACCCCGCCTACAGGGTAGTCAGCCCCAGCATTTT
NA NA TRBJ2-5 TRBV27 CASSRSAGAGETQYF TGTGCCAGCAGTCGCTCCGCGGGGGCTGGTGAGACCCAGTACTTC
NA NA TRBJ1-1 TRBV2 CASRAFGGWNTEAFF TGTGCCAGCAGGGCTTTCGGGGGGTGGAACACTGAAGCTTTCTTT
NA NA TRBJ2-5 TRBV30 CAWSVLNRTRETQYF TGTGCCTGGAGTGTACTGAACAGGACCCGAGAGACCCAGTACTTC
NA TRBD1 TRBJ1-4 TRBV4-1 CASSPTGAPGTNEKLFF TGCGCCAGCAGCCCCACAGGGGCCCCCGGAACTAATGAAAAACTGTTTTTT
NA NA TRBJ2-7 TRBV2 CASSERGARAYYEQYF TGTGCCAGCAGTGAAAGAGGTGCGAGGGCCTACTACGAGCAGTACTTC
NA NA TRBJ1-2 TRBV7-2 CASSFPANYGYTF TGTGCCAGCAGCTTTCCAGCTAACTATGGCTACACCTTC
NA TRBD1 TRBJ1-1 TRBV6-1 CASSEAGQAIEAFF TGTGCCAGCAGTGAAGCTGGACAGGCAATCGAAGCTTTCTTT
NA TRBD1 TRBJ1-2 TRBV5-6 CASSLGGTGGMNGYTF TGTGCCAGCAGCTTGGGGGGGACAGGCGGAATGAATGGCTACACCTTC
NA TRBD1 TRBJ1-2 TRBV18 CASRTTMGQGADYGYTF TGTGCCAGCCGCACCACTATGGGACAGGGGGCAGACTATGGCTACACCTTC